Listed below are T cell receptor beta chains from one sample, sequenced in a study of cytomegalovirus exposure and HLA in healthy donors. Sequencing was performed with immunoSEQ multiplex PCR; in TCRdb, only in-frame clones are kept and a portion is missing. The sample gives about 190,000 clones, 65% to 75% of which show up once; about 4.6% is in the top ten. Sequenced material: PBMCs. The receptors stem from a man aged 30-40 years in good health and CMV-seropositive. CDR3s include the opening cysteine and the closing phenylalanine or tryptophan. Each record gives: J gene, V gene, CDR3 protein.

j_call: TRBJ2-2; v_call: TRBV2; cdr3_aa: CASSIPRTGLNTGELFF
j_call: TRBJ2-5; v_call: TRBV18; cdr3_aa: CASSPRSGRTAETQYF
j_call: TRBJ2-5; v_call: TRBV18; cdr3_aa: CASSPPGQGTAQETQYF
j_call: TRBJ2-4; v_call: TRBV4-1; cdr3_aa: CASSPPVAKNIQYF
j_call: TRBJ1-1; v_call: TRBV7-9; cdr3_aa: CSSTRQGSTEAFF
j_call: TRBJ1-1; v_call: TRBV10-3; cdr3_aa: CATAEDGEAFF
j_call: TRBJ2-1; v_call: TRBV7-9; cdr3_aa: CASSSQTSGSTTGEQFF
j_call: TRBJ1-4; v_call: TRBV4-1; cdr3_aa: CASSQELEINEKLFF
j_call: TRBJ2-3; v_call: TRBV4-3; cdr3_aa: CASSQADRVGPDTQYF
j_call: TRBJ2-7; v_call: TRBV18; cdr3_aa: CATLRDRVDEQYF
j_call: TRBJ2-7; v_call: TRBV7-9; cdr3_aa: CASSLRLGEQYF
j_call: .; v_call: TRBV7-8; cdr3_aa: CASSSDQLRGYEQYF
j_call: TRBJ2-3; v_call: TRBV27; cdr3_aa: CASSLYYTDTQYF
j_call: TRBJ2-5; v_call: TRBV5-5; cdr3_aa: CASSLVGGQGSGGETQYF
j_call: TRBJ1-2; v_call: TRBV7-9; cdr3_aa: CASSPRTGSIYGYTF
j_call: TRBJ2-5; v_call: TRBV6-1; cdr3_aa: CASSQGAWETQYF
j_call: TRBJ2-5; v_call: TRBV6-6; cdr3_aa: CASSYRSGGWETQYF
j_call: TRBJ2-3; v_call: TRBV7-8; cdr3_aa: CASSLRRGGGTDTQYF
j_call: TRBJ2-3; v_call: TRBV7-2; cdr3_aa: CASSLVHSSTDTQYF
j_call: TRBJ2-7; v_call: TRBV15; cdr3_aa: CATSRGLAGELPQYF
j_call: TRBJ2-5; v_call: TRBV7-7; cdr3_aa: CASSLGTSGRETQYF
j_call: TRBJ2-7; v_call: TRBV7-2; cdr3_aa: CASSLVTSGSAYEQYF
j_call: TRBJ1-1; v_call: TRBV7-7; cdr3_aa: CASSPTVNTEAFF
j_call: TRBJ2-3; v_call: TRBV7-9; cdr3_aa: CASSSVGDYTDTQYF
j_call: TRBJ1-2; v_call: TRBV25-1; cdr3_aa: CASSESHSGSDYGYTF
j_call: TRBJ2-1; v_call: TRBV10-2; cdr3_aa: CASSESTLAHEQFF
j_call: TRBJ1-5; v_call: TRBV18; cdr3_aa: CASSSQGNQPQHF
j_call: TRBJ1-2; v_call: TRBV2; cdr3_aa: CASSEGGQGYTF
j_call: TRBJ2-1; v_call: TRBV7-2; cdr3_aa: CASSSETVYNEQFF
j_call: TRBJ1-6; v_call: TRBV4-1; cdr3_aa: CASSQGHREVNSPLHF
j_call: TRBJ2-1; v_call: TRBV29-1; cdr3_aa: CSVSGLSGGRGYNEQFF
j_call: TRBJ1-5; v_call: TRBV5-1; cdr3_aa: CASSLESGGNQPQHF
j_call: TRBJ2-1; v_call: TRBV5-8; cdr3_aa: CASSIRDSSYNEQFF
j_call: TRBJ1-6; v_call: TRBV7-9; cdr3_aa: CASIKVFGTANNSPLHF
j_call: TRBJ2-2; v_call: TRBV29-1; cdr3_aa: CSVAGEVAGELFF
j_call: .; v_call: TRBV28; cdr3_aa: CASRAFSRSSYEQYF
j_call: TRBJ1-2; v_call: TRBV4-1; cdr3_aa: CASSQGYGGPQGYTF
j_call: TRBJ2-7; v_call: TRBV6-6; cdr3_aa: CASSYSSSSYEQYF
j_call: TRBJ1-2; v_call: TRBV6-1; cdr3_aa: CASSELAWDRSRFSYSYTF
j_call: TRBJ1-2; v_call: TRBV28; cdr3_aa: CASSSGYGYTF
j_call: TRBJ2-3; v_call: TRBV9; cdr3_aa: CASSVLGGSTDTQYF
j_call: TRBJ2-5; v_call: TRBV7-9; cdr3_aa: CASSLGSTETQYF
j_call: TRBJ1-5; v_call: TRBV19; cdr3_aa: CASSQEGLSNQPQHF
j_call: TRBJ2-1; v_call: TRBV19; cdr3_aa: CASSALGTGGSYNEQFF
j_call: TRBJ2-3; v_call: TRBV19; cdr3_aa: CASRPPGTYTDTQYF
j_call: TRBJ2-7; v_call: TRBV5-1; cdr3_aa: CASSVSTSGTYEQYF
j_call: TRBJ2-2; v_call: TRBV7-9; cdr3_aa: CASSPPGQGYGELFF
j_call: TRBJ2-3; v_call: TRBV5-1; cdr3_aa: CASSPPTSADTQYF
j_call: TRBJ2-7; v_call: TRBV5-1; cdr3_aa: CASSSSTGAAGAYEQYF
j_call: TRBJ2-3; v_call: TRBV19; cdr3_aa: CACTRGTGRTDTQYF
j_call: TRBJ1-1; v_call: TRBV30; cdr3_aa: CAWRTSGLTEAFF
j_call: TRBJ2-7; v_call: TRBV6-6; cdr3_aa: CAERALGQSSRYEQYF
j_call: TRBJ2-3; v_call: TRBV5-4; cdr3_aa: CASSLAGGDTQYF